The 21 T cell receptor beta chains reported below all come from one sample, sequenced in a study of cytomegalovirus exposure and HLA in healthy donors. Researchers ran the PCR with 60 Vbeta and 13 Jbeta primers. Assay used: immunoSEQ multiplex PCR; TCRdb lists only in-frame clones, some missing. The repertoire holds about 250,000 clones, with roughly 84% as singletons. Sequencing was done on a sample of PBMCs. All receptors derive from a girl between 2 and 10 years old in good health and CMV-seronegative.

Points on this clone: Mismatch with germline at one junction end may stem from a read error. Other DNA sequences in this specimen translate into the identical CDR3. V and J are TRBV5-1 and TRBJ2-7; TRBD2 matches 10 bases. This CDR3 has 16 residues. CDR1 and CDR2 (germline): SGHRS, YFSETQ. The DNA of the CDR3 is TGTGCCAGGAGCAGCGGGAGGGGAAGGCAATCCTACGAGCAGTACTTC. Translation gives CARSSGRGRQSYEQYF.

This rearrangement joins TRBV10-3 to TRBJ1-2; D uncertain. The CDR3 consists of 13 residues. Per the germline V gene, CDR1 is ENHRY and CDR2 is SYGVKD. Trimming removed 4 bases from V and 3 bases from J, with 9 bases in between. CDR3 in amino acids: CAISGPGDYGYTF. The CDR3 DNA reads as TGTGCCATCAGTGGTCCAGGTGACTATGGCTACACCTTC.

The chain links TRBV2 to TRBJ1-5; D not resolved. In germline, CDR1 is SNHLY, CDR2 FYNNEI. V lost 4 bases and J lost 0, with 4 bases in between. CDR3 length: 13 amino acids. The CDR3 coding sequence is TGTGCCAGCAGTGTTAATAGCAATCAGCCCCAGCATTTT. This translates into CASSVNSNQPQHF.

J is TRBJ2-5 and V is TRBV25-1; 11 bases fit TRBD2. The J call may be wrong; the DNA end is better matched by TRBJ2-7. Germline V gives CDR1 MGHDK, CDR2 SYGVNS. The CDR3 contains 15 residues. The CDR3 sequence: CASSELAGGCYEQYF. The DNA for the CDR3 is TGTGCCAGCAGTGAACTAGCGGGAGGCTGCTACGAGCAGTACTTC.

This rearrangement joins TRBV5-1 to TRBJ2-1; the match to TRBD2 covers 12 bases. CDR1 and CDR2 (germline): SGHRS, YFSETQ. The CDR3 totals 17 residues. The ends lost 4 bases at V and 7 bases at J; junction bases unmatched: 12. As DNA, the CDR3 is TGCGCCAGCAGCCCGATACCTAGCGGGGGGGCCAATAATGAGCAGTTCTTC. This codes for CASSPIPSGGANNEQFF.

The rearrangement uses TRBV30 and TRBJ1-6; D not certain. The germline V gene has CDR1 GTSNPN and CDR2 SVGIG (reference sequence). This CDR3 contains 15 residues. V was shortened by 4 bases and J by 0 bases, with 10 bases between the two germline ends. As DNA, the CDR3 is TGTGCCTGGACGGAGTCACCCTCCTATAATTCACCCCTCCACTTT. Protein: CAWTESPSYNSPLHF.

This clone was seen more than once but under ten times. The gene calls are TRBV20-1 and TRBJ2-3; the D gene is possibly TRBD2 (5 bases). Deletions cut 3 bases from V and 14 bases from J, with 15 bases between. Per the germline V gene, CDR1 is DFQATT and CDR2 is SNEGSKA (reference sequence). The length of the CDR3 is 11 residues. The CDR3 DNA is TGCAGTGCTAGTCACGGGCTAGCCGCGTATTTT. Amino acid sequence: CSASHGLAAYF.

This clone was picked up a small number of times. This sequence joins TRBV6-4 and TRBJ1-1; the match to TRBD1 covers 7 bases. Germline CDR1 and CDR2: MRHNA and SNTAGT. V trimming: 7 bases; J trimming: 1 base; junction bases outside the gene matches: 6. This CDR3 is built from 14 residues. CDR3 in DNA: TGTGCCAGCATCCCAGGGGGAGGGAACACTGAAGCTTTCTTT. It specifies CASIPGGGNTEAFF.

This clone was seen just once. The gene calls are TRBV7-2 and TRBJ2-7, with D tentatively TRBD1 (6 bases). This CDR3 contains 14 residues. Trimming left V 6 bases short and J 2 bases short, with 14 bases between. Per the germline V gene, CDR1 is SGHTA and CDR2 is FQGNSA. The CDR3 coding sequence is TGTGCCAGCAGACCCGGGACAAGAACCTACGAGCAGTACTTC. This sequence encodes CASRPGTRTYEQYF.

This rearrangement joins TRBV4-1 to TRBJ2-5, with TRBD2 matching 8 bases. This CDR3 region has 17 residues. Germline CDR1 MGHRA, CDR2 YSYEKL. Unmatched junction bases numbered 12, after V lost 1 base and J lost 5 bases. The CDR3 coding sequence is TGCGCCAGCAGCCAAGCGGGAGGGCCTGAGGTGGTGGAGACCCAGTACTTC. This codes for CASSQAGGPEVVETQYF.

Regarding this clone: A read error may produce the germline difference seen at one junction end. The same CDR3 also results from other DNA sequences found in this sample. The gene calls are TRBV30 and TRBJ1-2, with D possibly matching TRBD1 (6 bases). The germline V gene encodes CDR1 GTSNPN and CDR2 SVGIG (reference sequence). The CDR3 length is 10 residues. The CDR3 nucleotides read TGTGCCTCCCAGGGGTTGGGCTACACCTTT. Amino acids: CASQGLGYTF.

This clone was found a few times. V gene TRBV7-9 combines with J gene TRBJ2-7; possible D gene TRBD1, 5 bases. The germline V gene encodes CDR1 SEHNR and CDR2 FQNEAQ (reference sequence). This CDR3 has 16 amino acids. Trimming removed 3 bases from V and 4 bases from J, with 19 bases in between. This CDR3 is CASSFGASKGWYEQYF. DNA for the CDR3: TGTGCCAGCAGCTTCGGTGCGTCCAAGGGGTGGTACGAGCAGTACTTC.

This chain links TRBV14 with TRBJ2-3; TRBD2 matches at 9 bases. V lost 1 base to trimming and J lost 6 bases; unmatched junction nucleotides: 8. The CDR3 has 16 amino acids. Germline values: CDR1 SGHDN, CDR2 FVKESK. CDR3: CASSQVWRGGVDTQYF. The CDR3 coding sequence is TGTGCCAGCAGCCAAGTGTGGCGGGGGGGCGTGGATACGCAGTATTTT. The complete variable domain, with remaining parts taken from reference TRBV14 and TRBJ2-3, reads EAGVTQFPSHSVIEKGQTVTLRCDPISGHDNLYWYRRVMGKEIKFLLHFVKESKQDESGMPNNRFLAERTGGTYSTLKVQPAELEDSGVYFCASSQVWRGGVDTQYFGPGTRLTVL.

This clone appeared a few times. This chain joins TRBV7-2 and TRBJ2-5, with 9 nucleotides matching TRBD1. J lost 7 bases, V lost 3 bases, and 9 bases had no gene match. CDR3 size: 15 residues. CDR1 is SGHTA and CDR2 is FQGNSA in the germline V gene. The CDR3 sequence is CASSLPGQGKVTQYF. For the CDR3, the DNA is TGTGCCAGCAGCTTGCCGGGACAGGGAAAGGTGACCCAGTACTTC.

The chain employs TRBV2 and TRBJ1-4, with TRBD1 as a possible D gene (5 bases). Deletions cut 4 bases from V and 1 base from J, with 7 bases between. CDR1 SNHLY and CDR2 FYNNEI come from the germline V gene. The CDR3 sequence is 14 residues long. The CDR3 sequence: CASSATVTNEKLFF. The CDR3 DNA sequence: TGTGCCAGCAGTGCGACAGTAACTAATGAAAAACTGTTTTTT.

The CDR3 loop reads CAWTDRVATNEKLFF. The CDR3 DNA reads as TGTGCCTGGACAGACCGGGTGGCAACTAATGAAAAACTGTTTTTT. This chain links TRBV30 with TRBJ1-4, with D unclear. V lost 4 bases and J 0 bases, leaving 12 bases between the germline ends. The germline CDR1 and CDR2 sequences are GTSNPN and SVGIG (reference sequence). This CDR3 comprises 15 residues.

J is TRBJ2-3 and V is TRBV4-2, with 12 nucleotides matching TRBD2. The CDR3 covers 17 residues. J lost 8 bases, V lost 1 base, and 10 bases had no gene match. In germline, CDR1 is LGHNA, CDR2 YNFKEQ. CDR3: CASSQGASGGAFGTQYF. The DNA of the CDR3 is TGTGCCAGCAGCCAAGGGGCTAGCGGGGGGGCTTTTGGTACGCAGTATTTT.

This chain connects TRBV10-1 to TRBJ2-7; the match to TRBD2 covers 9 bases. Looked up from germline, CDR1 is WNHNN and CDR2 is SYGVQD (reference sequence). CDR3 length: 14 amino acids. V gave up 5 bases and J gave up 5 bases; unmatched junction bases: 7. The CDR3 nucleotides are TGCGCCAGCAGTCGGACTAGCGCAGTCCACGAGCAGTACTTC. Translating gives CASSRTSAVHEQYF.

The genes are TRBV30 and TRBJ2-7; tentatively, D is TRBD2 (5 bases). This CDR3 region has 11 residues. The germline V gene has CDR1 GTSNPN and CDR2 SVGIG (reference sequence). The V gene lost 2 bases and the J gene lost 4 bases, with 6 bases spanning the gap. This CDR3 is CAWSPGYEQYF. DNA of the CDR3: TGTGCCTGGAGTCCGGGATACGAGCAGTACTTC.

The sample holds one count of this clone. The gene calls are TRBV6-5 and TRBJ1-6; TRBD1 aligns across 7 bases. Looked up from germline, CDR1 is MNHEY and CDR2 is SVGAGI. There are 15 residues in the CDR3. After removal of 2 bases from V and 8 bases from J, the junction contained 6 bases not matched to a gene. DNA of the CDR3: TGTGCCAGCAGTTACCGGGGACAGTTCCATTCACCCCTCCACTTT. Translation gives CASSYRGQFHSPLHF.

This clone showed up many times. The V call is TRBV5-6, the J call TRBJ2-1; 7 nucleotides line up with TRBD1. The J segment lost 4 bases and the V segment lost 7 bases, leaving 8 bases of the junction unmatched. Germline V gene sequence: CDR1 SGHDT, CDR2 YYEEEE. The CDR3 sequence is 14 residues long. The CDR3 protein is CASYTGTAYNEQFF. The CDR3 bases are TGTGCCAGCTATACCGGGACAGCGTACAATGAGCAGTTCTTC. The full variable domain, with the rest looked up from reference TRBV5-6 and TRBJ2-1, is DAGVTQSPTHLIKTRGQQVTLRCSPKSGHDTVSWYQQALGQGPQFIFQYYEEEERQRGNFPDRFSGHQFPNYSSELNVNALLLGDSALYLCASYTGTAYNEQFFGPGTRLTVL.